This T cell receptor (beta chain) derives from a study of Graves' ophthalmopathy and Graves' hyperthyroidism. The CDR3 extends over 15 amino acids. Germline lookup yields CDR1 SEHNR and CDR2 FQNEAQ (reference sequence). Trimming removed 4 bases from V and 0 bases from J, with 12 bases in between. Many counts were recorded for this clonotype. Its antigen is not identified. Study conclusions and caveats: Blood also contained most of the expanded thyroid clonotypes above 0.001 frequency.

Cases classed as stable hyperthyroidism had no ophthalmopathy within 18 months of follow-up. If patients had other autoimmune diseases, uncontrolled infections, pregnancy or lactation, they were excluded. Amplified TCR beta CDR3 regions were obtained using RNA transcripts as template. HTBI primers were used in a first-round RT-PCR, which preceded a second-round multiplex PCR. TCRdb redid the calling of the multiplex PCR reads with MiXCR, one entry per CDR3 protein. This sample has 400,000 or so distinct CDR3 sequences; approximately 18% occur once, and the top ten carry 2.4%. The chain joins TRBV7-9 to TRBJ1-1; weak D call: TRBD1 (6 bases). This TCR was recovered from an adult woman with stable Graves' hyperthyroidism. Sequenced sample: peripheral blood. The CDR3 protein is CASSWRTEVNTEAFF. CDR3 sequence (DNA): TGTGCCAGCAGCTGGCGGACAGAGGTGAACACTGAAGCTTTCTTT.